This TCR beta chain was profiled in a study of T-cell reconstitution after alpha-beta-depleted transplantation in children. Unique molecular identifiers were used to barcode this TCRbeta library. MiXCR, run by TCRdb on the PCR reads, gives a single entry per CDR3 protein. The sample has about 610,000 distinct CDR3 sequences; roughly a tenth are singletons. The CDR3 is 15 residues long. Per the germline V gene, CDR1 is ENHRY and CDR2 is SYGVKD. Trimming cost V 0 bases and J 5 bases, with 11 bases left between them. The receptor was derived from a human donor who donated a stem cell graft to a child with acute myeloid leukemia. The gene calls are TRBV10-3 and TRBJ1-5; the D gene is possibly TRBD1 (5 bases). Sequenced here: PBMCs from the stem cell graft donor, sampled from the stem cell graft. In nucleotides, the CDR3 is TGTGCCATCAGTGAGTCTCGGGGAGGGGATCAGCCCCAGCATTTT. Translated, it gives CAISESRGGDQPQHF.